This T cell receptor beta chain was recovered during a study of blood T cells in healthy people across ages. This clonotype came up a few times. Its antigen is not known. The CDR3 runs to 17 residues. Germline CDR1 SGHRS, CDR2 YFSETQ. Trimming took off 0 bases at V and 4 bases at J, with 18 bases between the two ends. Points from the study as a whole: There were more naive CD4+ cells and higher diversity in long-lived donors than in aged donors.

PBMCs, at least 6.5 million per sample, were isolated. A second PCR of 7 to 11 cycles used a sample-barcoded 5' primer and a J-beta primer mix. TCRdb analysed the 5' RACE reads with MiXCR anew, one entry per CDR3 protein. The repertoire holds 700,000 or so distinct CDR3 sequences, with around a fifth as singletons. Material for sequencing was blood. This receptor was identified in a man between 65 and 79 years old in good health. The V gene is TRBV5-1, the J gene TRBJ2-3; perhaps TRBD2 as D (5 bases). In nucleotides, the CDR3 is TGCGCCAGCAGCTTGGGGAGGAGGATCGCGCGGTCAGATACGCAGTATTTT. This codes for CASSLGRRIARSDTQYF.